A single sample gave rise to the 25 T cell receptor beta chains below, sequenced in a study of blood T cell repertoires in COVID-19. TCRdb's copy holds only in-frame clones and misses some; the assay was immunoSEQ multiplex PCR. The sample shows roughly 120,000 clones, around four fifths of them seen only once. The source material was peripheral blood. These receptors all stem from a man aged 30 to 45 with acute or convalescent COVID-19.

The chain carries TRBV25-1 and TRBJ1-2; D remains unclear. Trimming left V 6 bases short and J 3 bases short, with 11 bases between. Germline CDR1 reads MGHDK; CDR2 reads SYGVNS. This CDR3 contains 13 residues. The CDR3 region is CASRGSFYYGYTF. The CDR3 DNA is TGTGCCAGCAGGGGCAGCTTCTACTATGGCTACACCTTC.

The CDR3 region has the DNA TGTGCCAGCAGGCAGGGCTACAATGAGCAGTTCTTC. This sequence encodes CASRQGYNEQFF. This chain joins TRBV12-3 or TRBV12-4 and TRBJ2-1; maybe TRBD1 (5 bases). The V end was cut by 6 bases, the J end by 3 bases, with 6 bases between. CDR3 length equals 12 residues.

This chain connects TRBV2 to TRBJ1-2, with D unclear. The ends were cut back, 4 bases at V and 6 bases at J, with 12 bases in the middle. Germline V lookup: CDR1 SNHLY, CDR2 FYNNEI. This CDR3 spans 13 amino acids. CDR3 residues: CASSGAEGHGYTF. The CDR3 region has the DNA TGTGCCAGCAGTGGGGCGGAGGGTCATGGCTACACCTTC.

V usage is TRBV13 and J usage is TRBJ1-2, with TRBD1 identical over 7 bases. V was clipped by 5 bases and J by 3 bases; unmatched bases: 6. This CDR3 comprises 14 residues. CDR1 is PRHDT, CDR2 FYEKMQ, per germline (reference sequence). DNA of the CDR3: TGTGCCAGCAGCACTAACAGGGGTGACTATGGCTACACCTTC. This sequence encodes CASSTNRGDYGYTF.

In DNA, the CDR3 is TGTGCCAGCTCGTTGACAGGGCCCACCTTGGACTATGGCTACACCTTC. As protein: CASSLTGPTLDYGYTF. The chain has TRBV18 and TRBJ1-2; 7 bases map to TRBD1. The CDR3 sequence is 16 residues long. The V segment lost 6 bases and the J segment 3 bases; nucleotides outside the gene matches: 13. Germline CDR1 reads KGHSH; CDR2 reads LQKENI.

The chain uses TRBV2 and TRBJ1-1; no firm D call. The germline V and J ends were trimmed by 2 bases and 0 bases, with 4 bases remaining between them. The length of the CDR3 is 13 residues. Germline V gives CDR1 SNHLY, CDR2 FYNNEI. The CDR3 loop is CASSESMNTEAFF. CDR3 coding DNA: TGTGCCAGCAGTGAATCTATGAACACTGAAGCTTTCTTT.

The rearrangement links TRBV5-5 to TRBJ2-1; 8 bases match TRBD2. The CDR3 runs 18 residues. Germline values: CDR1 SGHKS, CDR2 YYEKEE (reference sequence). Germline trimming cut 3 bases from V and 0 bases from J; bases unmatched to any gene: 11. This chain's CDR3 is CASSYATWSGSSYNEQFF. DNA of the CDR3: TGTGCCAGCAGCTATGCGACTTGGAGCGGGAGCTCCTACAATGAGCAGTTCTTC.

This chain connects TRBV19 to TRBJ1-5, with a possible D match to TRBD1 (5 bases). The CDR3 covers 11 residues. Germline loops: CDR1 LNHDA, CDR2 SQIVND (reference sequence). Trimming stripped 5 bases from V and 11 bases from J, with 10 bases between. CDR3 region: CASSFGASQHF. The CDR3 DNA sequence: TGTGCCAGTAGTTTTGGGGCGTCCCAGCATTTT.

The V gene is TRBV5-1, the J gene TRBJ1-2; D might be TRBD1 (5 bases). V gave up 0 bases and J gave up 6 bases, with 6 bases separating them. There are 12 residues in the CDR3. Germline V gene data show CDR1 as SGHRS and CDR2 as YFSETQ. The CDR3: CASSLVGHGYTF. The CDR3 DNA reads as TGCGCCAGCAGCTTGGTGGGGCATGGCTACACCTTC.

This chain connects TRBV9 to TRBJ2-5, with 16 bases matching TRBD2. Per germline, CDR1 SGDLS and CDR2 YYNGEE. This CDR3 comprises 16 residues. J lost 4 bases, V lost 2 bases, and 2 bases had no gene match. Written as DNA, the CDR3 is TGTGCCAGCAGCGTGGGACTAGCGGGAGGGTCAGAGACCCAGTACTTC. Translated: CASSVGLAGGSETQYF.

The V and J genes are TRBV9 and TRBJ2-1, with D perhaps TRBD2 (5 bases). The CDR3 sequence is 15 residues long. Germline loops: CDR1 SGDLS, CDR2 YYNGEE. V was cut by 0 bases and J by 2 bases, with 9 bases left in between. The CDR3 DNA reads TGTGCCAGCAGCGTAGGGGGAGACCCCTACAATGAGCAGTTCTTC. Encoded protein: CASSVGGDPYNEQFF. Supplemented by reference TRBV9 and TRBJ2-1, the full variable domain reads DSGVTQTPKHLITATGQRVTLRCSPRSGDLSVYWYQQSLDQGLQFLIQYYNGEERAKGNILERFSAQQFPDLHSELNLSSLELGDSALYFCASSVGGDPYNEQFFGPGTRLTVL.

The chain carries TRBV25-1 and TRBJ2-7; TRBD1 agrees at 8 bases. CDR3 length equals 13 residues. The germline gives CDR1 MGHDK, CDR2 SYGVNS. After removal of 2 bases from V and 7 bases from J, the junction contained 4 bases not matched to a gene. In nucleotides, the CDR3 is TGTGCCAGCAGTGAACGTGACAGGGGAGAGCAGTACTTC. Its protein is CASSERDRGEQYF.

This chain links TRBV5-1 with TRBJ2-7; TRBD2 agrees at 8 bases. CDR3 size: 15 residues. Looked up from germline, CDR1 is SGHRS and CDR2 is YFSETQ. Unmatched junction bases numbered 12, after V lost 7 bases and J lost 3 bases. CDR3 DNA: TGCGCCAGCGGGACCGGGGGGGCCGGGTTCTACGAGCAGTACTTC. It yields the protein CASGTGGAGFYEQYF. Filled out from reference TRBV5-1 and TRBJ2-7, the complete variable domain reads KAGVTQTPRYLIKTRGQQVTLSCSPISGHRSVSWYQQTPGQGLQFLFEYFSETQRNKGNFPGRFSGRQFSNSRSEMNVSTLELGDSALYLCASGTGGAGFYEQYFGPGTRLTVT.

This chain joins TRBV6-5 and TRBJ1-2, with TRBD1 identical over 8 bases. The germline gives CDR1 MNHEY, CDR2 SVGAGI. The CDR3 covers 13 residues. Germline trimming cut 5 bases from V and 4 bases from J; bases unmatched to any gene: 3. The CDR3 sequence is CASSNRGSYGYTF. Written as DNA, the CDR3 is TGTGCCAGCAGTAACAGGGGGTCCTATGGCTACACCTTC.

This clone appeared many times. This chain connects TRBV12-5 to TRBJ2-1, with 10 bases lining up with TRBD2. The CDR3 extends over 15 amino acids. The J segment lost 6 bases and the V segment lost 5 bases, leaving 7 bases of the junction unmatched. CDR1 is LGHNT and CDR2 is FRNRAP in the germline V gene. This chain's CDR3 is CASGLLAGVFNEQFF. The DNA of the CDR3 is TGTGCTAGTGGTCTCCTAGCGGGAGTATTCAATGAGCAGTTCTTC.

This chain uses TRBV11-2 with TRBJ2-7; 10 nucleotides line up with TRBD2. The CDR3 is 17 amino acids. Germline CDR1 is SGHAT and CDR2 is FQNNGV. After removal of 1 base from V and 3 bases from J, the junction contained 9 bases not matched to a gene. This CDR3 is CASSLVDSGGHYYEQYF. CDR3 nucleotides: TGTGCCAGCAGCTTAGTTGATAGCGGGGGGCATTACTACGAGCAGTACTTC.

The V call is TRBV5-6, the J call TRBJ2-5; D unclear. The germline V gene encodes CDR1 SGHDT and CDR2 YYEEEE. V was shortened by 4 bases and J by 5 bases, with 9 bases between the two germline ends. The CDR3 contains 12 residues. CDR3 region: CASSLAAETQYF. DNA for the CDR3: TGTGCCAGCAGCCTTGCGGCGGAGACCCAGTACTTC.

The chain has TRBV5-5 and TRBJ2-5, with 9 bases fitting TRBD1. The CDR3 spans 17 residues. Trimming at V came to 4 bases and at J to 1 base, leaving 11 bases not matched to a gene. The germline CDR1 and CDR2 sequences are SGHKS and YYEKEE (reference sequence). The CDR3 sequence: CASSPYRGRLVQETQYF. The CDR3 DNA sequence: TGTGCCAGCAGCCCCTACAGGGGGCGTTTAGTCCAAGAGACCCAGTACTTC.

This clone was counted between two and nine times. V gene TRBV29-1 combines with J gene TRBJ2-2; the D gene is possibly TRBD1 (6 bases). Trimming pared 5 bases from V and 7 bases from J, leaving 17 bases between. CDR3 length: 14 residues. The germline V gene has CDR1 SQVTM and CDR2 ANQGSEA. The CDR3 DNA is TGCAGCGTTTTATTAACAGGGACGGGCGGGGAGCTGTTTTTT. Translating it yields CSVLLTGTGGELFF.

The chain employs TRBV7-6 and TRBJ1-4, with 9 nucleotides matching TRBD1. The CDR3 totals 14 residues. V was pared by 5 bases and J by 5 bases, with 3 bases of the junction left unmatched. Germline assignment: CDR1 SGHVS and CDR2 FNYEAQ. The CDR3 here is CASSPGTGNEKLFF. The CDR3 coding sequence is TGTGCCAGCAGCCCCGGGACAGGGAATGAAAAACTGTTTTTT.

CDR3 amino acids: CASSMSGRNNEKLFF. DNA for the CDR3: TGTGCCAGTAGTATGTCCGGGAGAAATAATGAAAAACTGTTTTTT. This chain links TRBV19 with TRBJ1-4; no reliable D call. The CDR3 extends over 15 amino acids. V lost 3 bases and J 4 bases, leaving 12 bases between the germline ends. Germline CDR1 is LNHDA and CDR2 is SQIVND (reference sequence).

The chain uses TRBV19 and TRBJ2-1, with 9 bases lining up with TRBD2. The V gene's germline CDR1 is LNHDA and CDR2 SQIVND (reference sequence). Trimming took 2 bases from V and 4 from J; bases not matched to a gene: 3. This CDR3 has 15 amino acids. CDR3: CASSIRREGYNEQFF. CDR3 DNA sequence: TGTGCCAGTAGTATAAGGCGGGAGGGTTACAATGAGCAGTTCTTC.

This chain links TRBV25-1 with TRBJ1-6, with D possibly matching TRBD1 (5 bases). Germline V gene sequence: CDR1 MGHDK, CDR2 SYGVNS. The V end was cut by 7 bases, the J end by 9 bases, with 13 bases between. The CDR3 runs 13 residues. The CDR3 DNA is TGTGCCAGCACTCCCGGCGGGGGTTCACCCCTCCACTTT. Its translation: CASTPGGGSPLHF.

This rearrangement joins TRBV7-9 to TRBJ2-5; 11 bases map to TRBD1. This CDR3 comprises 18 residues. Per germline, CDR1 SEHNR and CDR2 FQNEAQ (reference sequence). Trimming at V came to 3 bases and at J to 4 bases, leaving 13 bases not matched to a gene. CDR3 nucleotides: TGTGCCAGCAGCTTTGGGACAGGGGGGCTAATCGGTTTAGAGACCCAGTACTTC. Protein sequence: CASSFGTGGLIGLETQYF.

The genes are TRBV5-1 and TRBJ2-3, with TRBD1 matching over 9 bases. V was pared by 0 bases and J by 3 bases, with 5 bases of the junction left unmatched. This CDR3 has 16 amino acids. Germline CDR1 is SGHRS and CDR2 is YFSETQ. The CDR3 loop is CASSLAMGTGTDTQYF. The CDR3 DNA is TGCGCCAGCAGCTTGGCCATGGGGACAGGGACAGATACGCAGTATTTT.